Listed here are 10 T cell receptor beta chains from one sample, sequenced in a study of blood T cell repertoires in COVID-19. The protocol was immunoSEQ multiplex PCR, while the TCRdb copy is restricted to in-frame clones and leaves out a portion. The table lists 25,000 to 30,000 clones, 70% to 90% of them singletons. What was sequenced was peripheral blood. The receptors stem from a woman of 80 years or more with COVID-19, enrolled during active disease.

A single count supports this clone. This sequence joins TRBV7-8 and TRBJ2-1; 9 bases are shared with TRBD1. In germline, CDR1 is SGHVS, CDR2 FQNEAQ. V shed 1 base, J shed 6 bases, and the junction held 4 bases outside the gene matches. This CDR3 contains 15 residues. CDR3 coding DNA: TGTGCCAGCAGCTTAGGGGACAGGGTGGTCAATGAGCAGTTCTTC. Translated: CASSLGDRVVNEQFF.

This rearrangement joins TRBV5-1 to TRBJ2-5; a possible D gene is TRBD1 (5 bases). V gave up 0 bases and J gave up 4 bases, with 13 bases separating them. Per germline, CDR1 SGHRS and CDR2 YFSETQ. The CDR3 is 15 amino acids. This CDR3 reads CASSLGGPGLETQYF. CDR3 DNA: TGCGCCAGCAGCTTGGGGGGCCCTGGTCTAGAGACCCAGTACTTC.

The rearrangement joins TRBV6-5 to TRBJ2-5; 8 nucleotides line up with TRBD2. Germline CDR1 is MNHEY and CDR2 is SVGAGI. The CDR3 covers 15 residues. V was clipped by 3 bases and J by 1 base; unmatched bases: 4. CDR3 DNA sequence: TGTGCCAGCAGTTATGGGCGGGGGGTCCAAGAGACCCAGTACTTC. Residues: CASSYGRGVQETQYF.

This rearrangement joins TRBV7-2 to TRBJ1-3, with D tentatively TRBD1 (6 bases). The CDR3 loop spans 14 amino acids. Germline V gives CDR1 SGHTA, CDR2 FQGNSA. Trimming removed 5 bases at V and 8 bases at J, with 16 bases between. CDR3 bases: TGTGCCAGCAGCATCAACAGGGTTTGGGACACCATATATTTT. Translation gives CASSINRVWDTIYF.

This sequence joins TRBV21-1 and TRBJ2-7; the table's TRBD1 call for D was not verified on the DNA. TRBV21-1 is a pseudogene. CDR3 length equals 16 residues. CDR3 sequence (DNA): TGTGCCAGCAGCGATTACAGGCGTTCAGGGGGCCACGAGCAGTACTTC. It encodes CASSDYRRSGGHEQYF.

This chain joins TRBV6-1 and TRBJ1-2, with 8 bases aligning to TRBD1. J was trimmed by 8 bases and V by 2 bases; bases with no gene match: 7. Germline-derived CDR1 and CDR2 are MNHNS and SASEGT. This CDR3 region has 14 residues. The CDR3 DNA follows: TGTGCCAGCAGTGAACGACAGGGGCCAACGGGCTACACCTTC. It yields the protein CASSERQGPTGYTF.

J is TRBJ1-1 and V is TRBV19; 7 bases align to TRBD1. The CDR3 is 13 amino acids. Germline V gene sequence: CDR1 LNHDA, CDR2 SQIVND (reference sequence). The trim removed 6 bases at V and 2 bases at J, leaving 3 bases unmatched. The DNA of the CDR3 is TGTGCCAGTAGCCACAGGGGAAACACTGAAGCTTTCTTT. This sequence encodes CASSHRGNTEAFF.

The J gene is TRBJ2-1, the V gene TRBV10-2; 11 positions match TRBD1. This CDR3 region has 15 residues. V dropped 6 bases and J dropped 5; count of bases not matched to a gene: 6. Germline CDR1 is WSHSY and CDR2 is SAAADI. CDR3 residues: CASRAGTGGDNEQFF. Here the CDR3 DNA reads TGCGCCAGCAGAGCCGGGACAGGGGGGGACAATGAGCAGTTCTTC.

Concerning this clone itself: A junction end diverges from the germline sequence, so it may reflect a read error. The rearrangement uses TRBV15 and TRBJ2-1; D possibly corresponds to TRBD1 (7 bases). CDR3 length: 12 amino acids. The germline V gene encodes CDR1 LNHNV and CDR2 YYDKDF (reference sequence). CDR3 loop: CATSRGGDSSLF. In DNA, the CDR3 is TGTGCCACCAGCAGAGGCGGGGACAGTTCCCTCTTC.

This sequence joins TRBV19 and TRBJ1-6, with 8 nucleotides matching TRBD1. The CDR3 length is 18 residues. The J segment lost 0 bases and the V segment lost 7 bases, leaving 11 bases of the junction unmatched. The V gene's germline CDR1 is LNHDA and CDR2 SQIVND (reference sequence). CDR3 DNA: TGTGCCAGTACCGGCAGGGGGCGGGAAAACTCCTATAATTCACCCCTCCACTTT. This gives the protein CASTGRGRENSYNSPLHF.